This entry concerns a single T cell receptor beta chain. Its antigen is still unknown. The table came from immunoSEQ multiplex PCR; TCRdb's copy has only in-frame clones and leaves some out. The table includes 440,000 or so clones, about 90% detected once. This CDR3 is 13 amino acids long. V lost 4 bases and J 5 bases, leaving 11 bases between the germline ends. This sample was included in a study of Ad26.COV2.S vaccination and SARS-CoV-2 variants. Study-level information: In the study, Ad26.COV2.S was injected intramuscularly once, or twice 56 days apart.

Study-level results: The TCR breadth and depth analyses may have understated or missed part of the total T cell responses.

Noted treatment: some 20 received Ad26.COV2.S at low or high dose, single or two shots; 5 received placebo; per-sample allocation not given. Each sample was drawn 63 days after the first injection (of vaccine or placebo). A Boston adult aged 18-55 years was the donor. The chain employs TRBV12-3 or TRBV12-4 and TRBJ2-5, with a possible D match to TRBD1 (6 bases). The source is a person aged 18-65 years who received the Ad26.COV2.S COVID-19 vaccine or a placebo. Sample: peripheral blood, taken in a trial of Ad26.COV2.S vaccine versus placebo. The CDR3 region has the DNA TGTGCCAGCAGTTACAGGGTCTACGAGACCCAGTACTTC. Translation: CASSYRVYETQYF.